This TCR beta chain was retrieved from a study of graft-versus-host responses after intestinal transplantation. Study as a whole: Among the recipients, all got anti-thymocyte globulin induction and then tacrolimus and steroids for about 3 years.

Assay used: immunoSEQ multiplex PCR; TCRdb lists only in-frame clones, some missing. The sample has around 6,000 clones; under 35% are singletons. V dropped 5 bases and J dropped 5 bases, with 9 bases sitting between them. CDR1 and CDR2 from the germline V gene are LNHDA and SQIVND (reference sequence). This CDR3 comprises 12 residues. In its sample, this clone was seen a few times. The specimen was alloreactive CD4+ T cells from a mixed lymphocyte reaction culture, collected before transplantation. Subset meaning: CFSE-low proliferating T cells sorted from roughly six-day pre-transplant mixed lymphocyte reaction (GvH or HvG direction). The V call is TRBV19, the J call TRBJ1-2; tentatively, D is TRBD1 (6 bases). The clonotype originates from a human patient who was an organ donor for intestinal transplantation. Here the CDR3 DNA reads TGTGCCAGTAGTTTACAGGGATATGGCTACACCTTC. Its translation is CASSLQGYGYTF.